What follows describes a single TCR beta chain. Antigen specificity is unknown. The data derive from a study of radiotherapy plus CTLA-4 blockade in lung cancer. Study information: Objective response rate was 15% to 20%; disease control rate, about 28%. Study conclusions and caveats: Some TCR clones had been derived from tumors. These clones expanded in peripheral blood after radiotherapy plus ipilimumab. Reports state that early shifts in blood T cell clones, with interferon-beta, best predicted response.

This table comes from immunoSEQ multiplex PCR, and its TCRdb copy is limited to in-frame clones, with some not included. The sample records 60,000 to 70,000 clones, around 80% being singletons. CDR1 and CDR2 (germline): LNHDA, SQIVND (reference sequence). This CDR3 has 16 residues. V gave up 2 bases and J gave up 2 bases, with 12 bases separating them. Each patient with chemo-refractory metastatic non-small-cell lung cancer was treated with focal radiation plus CTLA-4 blockade using ipilimumab. The V gene is TRBV19, the J gene TRBJ2-2; no reliable D call. The source of this sequence is a human donor with non-small cell lung cancer who had a complete response to radiotherapy plus ipilimumab. Sequenced material: peripheral blood, taken from a patient treated with radiotherapy plus ipilimumab. CDR3 coding DNA: TGTGCCAGTAGTATAATACGGACCAGTAACACCGGGGAGCTGTTTTTT. This codes for CASSIIRTSNTGELFF.